The present T cell receptor (beta chain) was sequenced within a study of OX40 agonist ivuxolimab in advanced cancers. Describing the broader study: Ivuxolimab, which targeted the costimulatory receptor OX40 (CD134), was an agonistic, fully human IgG2 monoclonal antibody. Intravenous ivuxolimab was administered to patients every 2 weeks at six dose levels: 0.01, 0.1, 0.3, 1.5, 3 and 10 mg/kg. Of the roughly 52 dose-escalation patients, hepatocellular carcinoma was present in about 20, melanoma in around 15, renal cell carcinoma in 9 and head and neck cancer in 9. In the dose-escalation cohort, roughly 80% of patients were male, and the mean age was roughly 60 years, with a range of 23 to 79. Prior anti-PD-1, anti-PD-L1 or anti-CTLA-4 therapy was permitted, and checkpoint inhibitors had been received by around 39% of dose-escalation patients. Partial responses occurred in three dose-escalation patients, of whom one had hepatocellular carcinoma and two had cutaneous melanoma. Peripheral TCRbeta sequencing was intended to test whether TCR sequence diversity was altered and clonal T-cell expansion was caused by ivuxolimab. The paper describes the monotherapy dose-escalation part (N of about 57 patients) of the phase I trial of ivuxolimab. Overall study results and their limits: In the 0.1-3.0 mg/kg groups, partial responders were among the patients with the lowest normalized peripheral clonal expansion, particularly in CD8+ T cells. Low levels of normalized T-cell clonal expansion were also seen in some patients who did not respond. Clonal expansion of both CD4+ and CD8+ blood T cells was observed from baseline to week 6 at doses 0.1 to 3.0 mg/kg. Which antigens the clonally expanded peripheral T cells were specific for was not determined. After ivuxolimab, expanded clones were on average more numerous among CD8+ T cells than among CD4+ T cells.

Genomic DNA was extracted from sorted cells for sequencing of the TCRbeta CDR3 region. TCRbeta CDR3 regions were sequenced using the immunoSEQ Assay. Imported from immuneACCESS, the table was reduced by TCRdb to in-frame sequences with V and J called. These copies leave out some clones; in studies compared against another copy, an unresolved V gene accounts for under half, and the cause of the remainder is not known. The sample table contains around 72,000 clones; only one count was recorded for just over 85% of them. The ten largest clones represent 2.5% to 3.5% of the sample. Patients with autoimmune disease history or receiving systemic immunosuppression were excluded from the trial. Peripheral blood for TCR sequencing was drawn from every dose cohort at baseline, at cycle 4 day 1 and at cycle 7 day 1. The samples were taken from a phase I, first-in-human, multicenter, open-label dose-escalation trial of ivuxolimab. Adults with locally advanced or metastatic melanoma, renal cell carcinoma, hepatocellular carcinoma or head and neck squamous cell carcinoma were enrolled in the trial. Before TCR sequencing, CD4+ and CD8+ T cells were separately sorted from peripheral blood.

Taken from the germline V gene, the CDR1 and CDR2 loops are SNHLY and FYNNEI. Spanning cysteine to phenylalanine, the CDR3 consists of 14 amino acids. Only the CDR3 portion is preserved as DNA: 42 bases, with reading frame beginning at the first base. Relative to germline, V is missing 7 bases and J is missing 5 bases, with 10 bases of the junction outside any gene match. Comment on this clone: Its recognized antigen is unknown. Per-nucleotide qualities are absent, and no much larger clonotype sits a single base away.

The receptor was derived from an adult with an advanced solid tumor such as melanoma, head and neck, liver or kidney cancer. This chain is built from TRBV2 and TRBJ2-7; 8 bases in the middle match TRBD1. Sequenced material: CD4+ or CD8+ T cells sorted from blood, taken in a trial of the OX40 agonist ivuxolimab. DNA sequence: TGTGCCAGCATCGGACAGGGAGTTAGGAACGAGCAGTACTTC. Its protein product is CASIGQGVRNEQYF.